This T cell receptor (beta chain) was documented in a study of blood T cell repertoires in COVID-19. About the study: COVID-19 samples collected from the United States, Italy and Spain covered acute and convalescent phases.

Everyone who took part was roughly 18 to 89 years old, and they came from 20 to 25 US areas. Participant reports of clinical history set cohort assignment. Germline loops: CDR1 GTSNPN, CDR2 SVGIG (reference sequence). V lost 4 bases to trimming and J lost 8 bases; unmatched junction nucleotides: 7. This CDR3 is built from 13 residues. The authors' processing: By means of reference gene primer amplification, nucleated cell counts were estimated. Profiling relied on immunoSEQ multiplex PCR, and the TCRdb table lists in-frame clones only, not all of them. Clone size and V and J calls were adopted from that table, with D and trimming inferred from the DNA. The table includes fewer than 200,000 clones, around four fifths detected once.

The sequence was obtained from a woman in her fifties or sixties who had recovered from COVID-19. Input material: PBMCs or T cells enriched from blood (not recorded which). The rearrangement joins TRBV30 to TRBJ1-4; 7 nucleotides match TRBD1. The CDR3 DNA sequence: TGTGCCTGGAAAAGGGGGCGTGGGGAAAAACTGTTTTTT. It specifies CAWKRGRGEKLFF.